A single sample gave rise to the 14 T cell receptor beta chains below, sequenced in a study of blood T cell repertoires in COVID-19. Sequencing was performed with immunoSEQ multiplex PCR; in TCRdb, only in-frame clones are kept and a portion is missing. The sample lists fewer than 250,000 clones, roughly four fifths occurring once. The sequencing sample was made of peripheral blood. The receptors come from a woman in her forties or fifties with acute or convalescent COVID-19.

The genes are TRBV18 and TRBJ1-6; D gene uncertain. V was pared by 3 bases and J by 8 bases, with 17 bases between. Germline-derived CDR1 and CDR2 are KGHSH and LQKENI. This CDR3 is 16 amino acids long. The CDR3 DNA reads as TGTGCCAGCTCACCCGTCGTGGCCCCGAATGATTCACCCCTCCACTTT. Encoded protein: CASSPVVAPNDSPLHF.

The V and J genes are TRBV12-3 or TRBV12-4 and TRBJ2-3; D gene unclear. There are 13 residues in the CDR3. The germline V and J ends were trimmed by 3 bases and 6 bases, with 10 bases remaining between them. As DNA, the CDR3 is TGTGCCAGCAGTTTGTCTAGAATTGATACGCAGTATTTT. It encodes CASSLSRIDTQYF.

The rearrangement uses TRBV30 and TRBJ1-5; D gene uncertain. The CDR3 is made up of 14 amino acids. Trimming cost V 2 bases and J 4 bases, with 12 bases left between them. Germline CDR1 GTSNPN, CDR2 SVGIG (reference sequence). The chain's CDR3 is CAWSSGQLNQPQHF. Written as DNA, the CDR3 is TGTGCCTGGAGTAGCGGGCAGCTTAATCAGCCCCAGCATTTT.

This clone came up once. This sequence joins TRBV4-3 and TRBJ1-2, with D uncertain. Germline CDR1 reads LGHNA; CDR2 reads YSLEER. The ends were cut back, 1 base at V and 4 bases at J, with 16 bases in the middle. The CDR3 consists of 16 residues. CDR3 protein: CASSQVAGGSGYGYTF. The DNA for the CDR3 is TGCGCCAGCAGCCAAGTTGCGGGAGGGTCAGGCTATGGCTACACCTTC.

This sequence joins TRBV19 and TRBJ1-2, with D possibly TRBD1 on 5 matching bases. In germline, CDR1 is LNHDA, CDR2 SQIVND (reference sequence). This CDR3 contains 15 residues. The germline V and J ends were trimmed by 6 bases and 1 base, with 15 bases remaining between them. This CDR3 reads CASSPHQQVNYGYTF. The CDR3 region has the DNA TGTGCCAGTAGCCCTCACCAACAGGTTAACTATGGCTACACCTTC.

CDR3 bases: TGTGCCAGCAGTTTAGGAGCCGGTAACTATGGCTACACCTTC. Its translation: CASSLGAGNYGYTF. This chain joins TRBV27 and TRBJ1-2; no definite D call. Germline V gives CDR1 MNHEY, CDR2 SMNVEV (reference sequence). Trimming stripped 2 bases from V and 1 base from J, with 8 bases between. There are 14 residues in the CDR3.

This clone showed up just a few times. V gene TRBV29-1 combines with J gene TRBJ2-3; TRBD2 matches at 9 bases. Losses at the gene ends were 3 bases for V and 1 base for J; bases not matched to a gene: 8. The CDR3 has 16 amino acids. Germline CDR1 and CDR2: SQVTM and ANQGSEA. CDR3 nucleotide sequence: TGCAGCGTTGAGGGGATTCAGCGGGGGGGCACAGATACGCAGTATTTT. Amino acid sequence: CSVEGIQRGGTDTQYF.

The rearrangement joins TRBV12-3 or TRBV12-4 to TRBJ2-7; 11 bases line up with TRBD2. V gave up 8 bases and J gave up 6 bases; unmatched junction bases: 6. This CDR3 has 13 residues. The chain's CDR3 is CASGLAGGSEQYF. Here the CDR3 DNA reads TGTGCCAGCGGCCTAGCGGGAGGAAGCGAGCAGTACTTC.

This chain uses TRBV10-3 with TRBJ1-2; 11 nucleotides line up with TRBD1. The CDR3 consists of 14 residues. Germline V lookup: CDR1 ENHRY, CDR2 SYGVKD. V was pared by 4 bases and J by 6 bases, with 4 bases of the junction left unmatched. CDR3 in DNA: TGTGCCATCAGTGGAGGGGACAGGGGGGATGGCTACACCTTC. Residues: CAISGGDRGDGYTF.

This chain connects TRBV3-1 (or the pseudogene TRBV3-2) to TRBJ2-7, with D possibly being TRBD1 (5 bases). The CDR3 has 12 amino acids. The V end lost 1 base, the J end lost 4 bases, and 5 bases lay between the germline ends. The germline gives CDR1 LGHDT, CDR2 YNNKEL (reference sequence). CDR3 region: CASSQAGYEQYF. The DNA of the CDR3 is TGTGCCAGCAGCCAAGCAGGGTACGAGCAGTACTTC.

This clone was counted once. The chain uses TRBV5-1 and TRBJ1-2; D ambiguous. Germline lookup yields CDR1 SGHRS and CDR2 YFSETQ. V shed 0 bases and J shed 0 bases, with 6 bases lying between them. The CDR3 contains 14 residues. The CDR3 bases are TGCGCCAGCAGCTTGGGACTATCTAACTATGGCTACACCTTC. As protein: CASSLGLSNYGYTF.

This rearrangement joins TRBV7-2 to TRBJ1-6; 8 positions agree with TRBD1. The CDR3 loop spans 13 amino acids. The germline gives CDR1 SGHTA, CDR2 FQGNSA. J lost 7 bases, V lost 9 bases, and 5 bases had no gene match. The CDR3 DNA follows: TGTGCCAGTGTAGGACAGGGAAATTCACCCCTCCACTTT. Residues: CASVGQGNSPLHF.

The rearrangement joins TRBV19 to TRBJ2-1; 8 nucleotides match TRBD2. Germline V gene sequence: CDR1 LNHDA, CDR2 SQIVND (reference sequence). This CDR3 has 15 residues. V dropped 1 base and J dropped 7; count of bases not matched to a gene: 6. CDR3 residues: CASSIVPGGPNEQFF. The CDR3 nucleotides are TGTGCCAGTAGTATAGTTCCGGGGGGGCCAAATGAGCAGTTCTTC.

This chain links TRBV27 with TRBJ2-2; no reliable D call. CDR3 length: 15 residues. Germline CDR1 reads MNHEY; CDR2 reads SMNVEV (reference sequence). Trimming stripped 1 base from V and 4 bases from J, with 10 bases between. CDR3 nucleotide sequence: TGTGCCAGCAGTTTATACAGTTATCTCACCGGGGAGCTGTTTTTT. It codes for CASSLYSYLTGELFF.